Each of the 6 T cell receptor beta chains below was sequenced from the same sample in a study of blood T cells in healthy people across ages. Together with a sample-barcoded 5' primer, a J-beta primer mix was included in a second PCR lasting about 6 to 12 cycles. TCRdb used MiXCR to reprocess the 5' RACE reads, holding one entry per CDR3 protein. The table records about a million distinct CDR3 sequences, more than 30% of them present only once. Sequences were obtained from blood. These receptors came from a young man in good health.

In this sample, this clonotype turned up once. V is TRBV6-2 or TRBV6-3 and J is TRBJ1-1; D gene unclear. CDR1 is MNHEY, CDR2 SVGEGT, per germline. This CDR3 is built from 11 residues. V was shortened by 3 bases and J by 11 bases, with 10 bases between the two germline ends. This chain's CDR3 is CASSYRLKAFF. Here the CDR3 DNA reads TGTGCCAGCAGTTATAGGCTCAAGGCTTTCTTT.

A few counts support this clonotype. V and J are TRBV12-3 or TRBV12-4 and TRBJ1-2; D may be TRBD1 (5 bases). The germline V and J ends were trimmed by 3 bases and 11 bases, with 10 bases remaining between them. CDR3 length equals 11 residues. The CDR3 DNA sequence: TGTGCCAGCAGTTTCACAAGGGGATACACCTTC. It yields the protein CASSFTRGYTF.

This clonotype was seen ten or more times. This rearrangement joins TRBV6-6 to TRBJ2-1; maybe TRBD2 (6 bases). The germline V gene encodes CDR1 MNHNY and CDR2 SVGAGI (reference sequence). V lost 6 bases and J 6 bases, leaving 15 bases between the germline ends. CDR3 length equals 14 residues. CDR3 bases: TGTGCCAGCAGCCAGACCTTGGGACTCAATGAGCAGTTCTTC. Amino acids: CASSQTLGLNEQFF.

CDR3 amino acids: CASSQLAGTYTDTQYF. Written as DNA, the CDR3 is TGTGCCAGCAGCCAGTTAGCGGGTACCTACACAGATACGCAGTATTTT. The V gene is TRBV4-2, the J gene TRBJ2-3, with 7 bases identical to TRBD2. Trimming removed 3 bases from V and 2 bases from J; junction bases left unmatched: 8. In germline, CDR1 is LGHNA, CDR2 YNFKEQ. The CDR3 runs 16 residues.

This clonotype has only a few counts. The CDR3 sequence: CASSSRDRAGDTQYF. In nucleotides, the CDR3 is TGTGCCAGCAGTTCAAGGGACAGGGCGGGAGATACGCAGTATTTT. This sequence joins TRBV27 and TRBJ2-3, with 9 bases matching TRBD1. The CDR3 is made up of 15 amino acids. The trim removed 4 bases at V and 5 bases at J, leaving 7 bases unmatched. Germline V gene lookup returns CDR1 MNHEY and CDR2 SMNVEV (reference sequence).

The chain joins TRBV27 to TRBJ2-1, with TRBD2 matching 8 bases. Per germline, CDR1 MNHEY and CDR2 SMNVEV (reference sequence). The CDR3 covers 14 residues. Trimming took 6 bases from V and 9 from J; bases not matched to a gene: 10. The CDR3 reads CASSPGGGASEQFF. The CDR3 nucleotides are TGTGCCAGCAGCCCCGGGGGGGGGGCCTCTGAGCAGTTCTTC.